The sequence of this T cell receptor (beta chain) was determined in a study of beta chain features in type 1 diabetes. Whole-study context: The samples had more than 95 million sorted cells examined in all.

This clone came up once. Other nucleotide sequences in the sample specify the same CDR3. Sequencing targeted expressed TCRB transcripts, as all isolated RNA had been reverse transcribed. Sequencing was performed with immunoSEQ multiplex PCR; in TCRdb, only in-frame clones are kept and a portion is missing. The data contain 200,000 to 300,000 clones, more than 65% of them singletons. In germline, CDR1 is KGHSH, CDR2 LQKENI. The CDR3 length is 12 residues. V was clipped by 2 bases and J by 6 bases, with 8 bases between them. Sequenced material: naive CD4+ T cells from blood. This chain joins TRBV18 and TRBJ2-7; D is perhaps TRBD2 (6 bases). The clonotype was recovered from a man aged 30 to 45 in good health. In nucleotides, the CDR3 is TGTGCCAGCTCACCATTGGGGGGCGAGCAGTACTTC. It codes for CASSPLGGEQYF.